This T cell receptor (beta chain) was sequenced during a study of control samples from healthy donors and cancer patients. The protocol was immunoSEQ multiplex PCR, while the TCRdb copy is restricted to in-frame clones and leaves out a portion. The table lists some 410,000 clones, around 90% of them singletons. This clone showed up just once. The TCR was taken from a man aged 35-49 years with head and neck cancer. Sequenced sample: PBMCs.

CDR3 amino acids: CASSSTGVYNSPLHF. For the CDR3, the DNA is TGTGCCAGCAGCTCGACAGGAGTCTATAATTCACCCCTCCACTTT. The V gene is TRBV6-5, the J gene TRBJ1-6, with a tentative D call TRBD1 (6 bases). The CDR3 is 15 amino acids. Germline assignment: CDR1 MNHEY and CDR2 SVGAGI. The ends were cut back, 6 bases at V and 3 bases at J, with 12 bases in the middle.